This TCR beta chain was captured by sequencing in a study of CD8 T cells in Susac syndrome (dated by TCRdb to the late 2010s). Concerning the study at large: Whether CD8+ T cell activation and differentiation in Susac syndrome was antigen driven was tested using repertoire sequencing. Clonality of the CD8+ T cell repertoire was compared between about a dozen healthy donors, about 14 Susac syndrome patients and fewer than 16 multiple sclerosis patients.

RNA was extracted with the RNeasy kit and roughly 0.45 to 1 ug was reverse transcribed using random hexamers. The immunoSEQ multiplex PCR assay, which covers 54 Vbeta and 13 Jbeta segments, was used to amplify TCR beta CDR3 regions. To correct PCR amplification bias, a synthetic template baseline was used for both primer optimization and computational correction. Per the original workflow: Only productive sequences were kept, with reads annotated to V, D and J genes according to IMGT and analyzed in immunoSEQ Analyzer. To calculate clonality, Shannon entropy was normalized by log2 of the number of productive unique sequences and then subtracted from one. Public and private clones were assessed among the 100 most prevalent clones of each patient and control. Susac-specific clones were defined as absent from healthy and MS cohorts, over a thousand published viral clones and other ImmuneACCESS disease sequences. The public reads were reprocessed in TCRdb via fastp at Q25 and MiXCR, keeping in-frame beta chains. Merged by CDR3 protein, the rows form single entries marked with the most common genes and DNA. The V and J calls and clone size are TCRdb's, not the authors'. This sample lists around 45,000 distinct CDR3 sequences; approximately 93% were detected once. Jointly, the top ten make up 0.5% to 0.55% of the sample.

Broader findings and caveats from the paper: The number of individuals in the TCR sequencing and HLA analysis was acknowledged as relatively small.

Peripheral blood CD8+ and CD4+ T cells from healthy donors, Susac syndrome patients and multiple sclerosis patients were profiled by high-throughput TCR beta sequencing. Healthy donors were age- and sex-matched controls. Bulk CD8+ and CD4+ T cells were purified magnetically by negative isolation, whereas CD8+ TEMRA cells were enriched by FACS. Blood was collected in EDTA tubes and processed within 24 hours, with PBMCs isolated through density gradient centrifugation. PBMCs intended for TCR sequencing were frozen in liquid nitrogen and were later thawed in a 37 degrees C water bath. Purity of sorted or isolated CD4+, CD8+ and CD8+ TEMRA cells was at least 90%. As regards this clonotype: What this receptor recognizes is not known. Base qualities are missing; no much larger clone stands one base away.

Trimming costs V 0 bases and J 4 bases, and their ends lie 10 bases apart. There are 15 amino acids in the CDR3, from cysteine to phenylalanine inclusive. The only DNA kept is the CDR3, 45 bases in frame from the first base. The germline V gene (reference sequence) gives CDR1 as LNHNV and CDR2 as YYDKDF. Recombination linked TRBV15 to TRBJ2-1; D gene: possibly TRBD2, on 5 matching bases. Sequenced input: CD8+ T cells from PBMCs. The sequence came from a human donor in good health. The CDR3 corresponds to CATSRDSAGYNEQFF. The DNA sequence is given as TGTGCCACCAGCAGAGATAGCGCTGGTTACAATGAGCAGTTCTTC.